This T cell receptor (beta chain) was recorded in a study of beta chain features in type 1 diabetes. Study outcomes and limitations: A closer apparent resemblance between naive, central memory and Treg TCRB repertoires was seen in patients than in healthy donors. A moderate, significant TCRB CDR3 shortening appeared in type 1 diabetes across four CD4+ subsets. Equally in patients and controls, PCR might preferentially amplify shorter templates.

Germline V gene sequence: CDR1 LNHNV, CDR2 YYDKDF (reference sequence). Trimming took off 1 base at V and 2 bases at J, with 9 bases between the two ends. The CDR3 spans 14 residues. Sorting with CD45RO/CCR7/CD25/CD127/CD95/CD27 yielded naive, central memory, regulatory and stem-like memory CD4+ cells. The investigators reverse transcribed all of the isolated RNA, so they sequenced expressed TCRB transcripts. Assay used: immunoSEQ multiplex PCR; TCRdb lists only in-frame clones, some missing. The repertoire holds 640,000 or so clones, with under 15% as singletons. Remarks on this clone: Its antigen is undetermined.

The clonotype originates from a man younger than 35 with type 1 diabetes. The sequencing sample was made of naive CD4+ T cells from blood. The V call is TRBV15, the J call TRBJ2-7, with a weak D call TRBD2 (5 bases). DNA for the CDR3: TGTGCCACCAGCAGAGCCGGGGTTACCTACGAGCAGTACTTC. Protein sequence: CATSRAGVTYEQYF.